This TCR beta chain originates from a study of T cell changes during pregnancy in multiple sclerosis. Profiling relied on immunoSEQ multiplex PCR, and the TCRdb table lists in-frame clones only, not all of them. The sample lists roughly 40,000 clones; 91% were seen once. Trimming shortened V by 5 bases and J by 9 bases, and 11 bases separated the two germline ends. The germline V gene has CDR1 SGHNT and CDR2 YENEEA. The CDR3 contains 12 residues. J is TRBJ2-1 and V is TRBV11-3, with a possible D match to TRBD2 (5 bases). This TCR came from a female donor in good health, enrolled as a control in a pregnancy study. The sequences come from CD4+ T cells from peripheral blood mononuclear cells, collected after pregnancy. This chain's CDR3 is CASSPTGSEQFF. CDR3 nucleotides: TGTGCCAGCAGCCCAACGGGGAGTGAGCAGTTCTTC. Filled out from reference TRBV11-3 and TRBJ2-1, the complete variable domain reads EAGVVQSPRYKIIEKKQPVAFWCNPISGHNTLYWYLQNLGQGPELLIRYENEEAVDDSQLPKDRFSAERLKGVDSTLKIQPAELGDSAVYLCASSPTGSEQFFGPGTRLTVL.